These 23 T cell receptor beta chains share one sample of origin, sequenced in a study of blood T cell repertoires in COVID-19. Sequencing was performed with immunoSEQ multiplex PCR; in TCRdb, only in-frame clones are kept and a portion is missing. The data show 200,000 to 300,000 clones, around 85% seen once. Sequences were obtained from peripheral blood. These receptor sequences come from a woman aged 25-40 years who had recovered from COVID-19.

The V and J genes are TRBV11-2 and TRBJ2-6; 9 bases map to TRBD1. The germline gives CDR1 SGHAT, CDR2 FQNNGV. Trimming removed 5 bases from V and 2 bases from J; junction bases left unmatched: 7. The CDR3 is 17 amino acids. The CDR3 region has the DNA TGTGCCAGCAGCGTAATACAGGGGGCGGCTGGGGCCAACGTCCTGACTTTC. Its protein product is CASSVIQGAAGANVLTF.

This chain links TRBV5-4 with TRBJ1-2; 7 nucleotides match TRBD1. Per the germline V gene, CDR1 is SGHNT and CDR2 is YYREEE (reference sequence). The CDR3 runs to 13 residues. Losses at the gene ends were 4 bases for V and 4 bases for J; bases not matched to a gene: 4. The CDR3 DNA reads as TGTGCCAGCAGCCCGGACAGGACCTATGGCTACACCTTC. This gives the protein CASSPDRTYGYTF. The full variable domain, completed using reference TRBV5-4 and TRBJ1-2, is ETGVTQSPTHLIKTRGQQVTLRCSSQSGHNTVSWYQQALGQGPQFIFQYYREEENGRGNFPPRFSGLQFPNYSSELNVNALELDDSALYLCASSPDRTYGYTFGSGTRLTVV.

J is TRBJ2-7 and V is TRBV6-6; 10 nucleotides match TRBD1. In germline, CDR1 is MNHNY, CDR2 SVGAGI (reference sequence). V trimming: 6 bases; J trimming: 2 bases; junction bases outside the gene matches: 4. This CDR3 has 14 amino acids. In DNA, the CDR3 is TGTGCCAGCAGGGAGACAGGGGGCCCCTACGAGCAGTACTTC. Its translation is CASRETGGPYEQYF.

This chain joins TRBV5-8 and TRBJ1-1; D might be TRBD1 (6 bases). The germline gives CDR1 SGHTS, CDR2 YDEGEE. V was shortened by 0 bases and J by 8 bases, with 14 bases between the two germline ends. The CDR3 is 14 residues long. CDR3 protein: CASSLAWGGAEAFF. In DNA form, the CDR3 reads TGTGCCAGCAGCTTGGCTTGGGGGGGCGCCGAAGCTTTCTTT. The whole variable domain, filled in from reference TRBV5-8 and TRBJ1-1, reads EAGVTQSPTHLIKTRGQQATLRCSPISGHTSVYWYQQALGLGLQFLLWYDEGEERNRGNFPPRFSGRQFPNYSSELNVNALELEDSALYLCASSLAWGGAEAFFGQGTRLTVV.

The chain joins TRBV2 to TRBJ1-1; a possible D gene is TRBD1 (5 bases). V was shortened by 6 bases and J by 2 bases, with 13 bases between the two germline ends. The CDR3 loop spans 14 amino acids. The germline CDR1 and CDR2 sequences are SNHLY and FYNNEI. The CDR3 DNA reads TGTGCCAGCAGCCGAGCGGGGGGTAACACTGAAGCTTTCTTT. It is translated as CASSRAGGNTEAFF.

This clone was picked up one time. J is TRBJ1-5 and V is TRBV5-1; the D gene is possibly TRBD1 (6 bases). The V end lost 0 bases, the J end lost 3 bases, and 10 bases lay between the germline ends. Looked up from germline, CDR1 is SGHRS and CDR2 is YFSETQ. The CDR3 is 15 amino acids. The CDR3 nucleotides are TGCGCCAGCAGCTTGGAGGCAGGGGTCAATCAGCCCCAGCATTTT. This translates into CASSLEAGVNQPQHF. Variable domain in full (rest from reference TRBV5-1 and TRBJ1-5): KAGVTQTPRYLIKTRGQQVTLSCSPISGHRSVSWYQQTPGQGLQFLFEYFSETQRNKGNFPGRFSGRQFSNSRSEMNVSTLELGDSALYLCASSLEAGVNQPQHFGDGTRLSIL.

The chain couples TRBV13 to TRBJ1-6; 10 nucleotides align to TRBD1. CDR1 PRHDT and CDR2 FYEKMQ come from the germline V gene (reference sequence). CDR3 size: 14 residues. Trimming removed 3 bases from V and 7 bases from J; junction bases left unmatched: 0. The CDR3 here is CASSLGQGNSPLHF. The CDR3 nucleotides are TGTGCCAGCAGCTTGGGACAGGGGAATTCACCCCTCCACTTT.

CDR3 DNA: TGTGCCAGCAGCGTACAGGAATTCGTACTGCAGGGCTACACCTTC. Translating it yields CASSVQEFVLQGYTF. This chain connects TRBV5-5 to TRBJ1-2; the D gene is possibly TRBD1 (5 bases). V was cut by 4 bases and J by 8 bases, with 21 bases left in between. The CDR3 runs to 15 residues. Germline CDR1 is SGHKS and CDR2 is YYEKEE (reference sequence).

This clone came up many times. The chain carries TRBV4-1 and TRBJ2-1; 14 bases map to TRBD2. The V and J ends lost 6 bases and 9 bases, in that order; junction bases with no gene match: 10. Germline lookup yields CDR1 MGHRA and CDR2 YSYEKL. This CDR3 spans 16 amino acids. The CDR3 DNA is TGCGCCAGCAGTCGCGGACTAGCGGGGGGCCAGGGTGAGCAGTTCTTC. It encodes CASSRGLAGGQGEQFF.

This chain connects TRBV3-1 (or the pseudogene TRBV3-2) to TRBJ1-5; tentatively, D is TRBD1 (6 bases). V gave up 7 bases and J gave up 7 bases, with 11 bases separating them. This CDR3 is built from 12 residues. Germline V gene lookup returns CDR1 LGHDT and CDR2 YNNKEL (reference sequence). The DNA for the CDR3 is TGTGCCAGCAATACAGGGCGGCAGCCCCAGCATTTT. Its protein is CASNTGRQPQHF.

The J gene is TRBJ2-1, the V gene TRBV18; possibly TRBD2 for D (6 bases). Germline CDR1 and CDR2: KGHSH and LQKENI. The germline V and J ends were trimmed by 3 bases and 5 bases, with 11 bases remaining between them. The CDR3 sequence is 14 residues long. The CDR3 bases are TGTGCCAGCTCACCGACTAGGGTTGACAATGAGCAGTTCTTC. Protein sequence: CASSPTRVDNEQFF. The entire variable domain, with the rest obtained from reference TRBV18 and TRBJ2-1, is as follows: NAGVMQNPRHLVRRRGQEARLRCSPMKGHSHVYWYRQLPEEGLKFMVYLQKENIIDESGMPKERFSAEFPKEGPSILRIQQVVRGDSAAYFCASSPTRVDNEQFFGPGTRLTVL.

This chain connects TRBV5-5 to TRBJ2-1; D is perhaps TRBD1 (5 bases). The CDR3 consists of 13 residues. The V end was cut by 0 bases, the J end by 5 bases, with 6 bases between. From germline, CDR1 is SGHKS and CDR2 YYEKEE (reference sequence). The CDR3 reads CASSLGGHNEQFF. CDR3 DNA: TGTGCCAGCAGCTTGGGGGGCCACAATGAGCAGTTCTTC.

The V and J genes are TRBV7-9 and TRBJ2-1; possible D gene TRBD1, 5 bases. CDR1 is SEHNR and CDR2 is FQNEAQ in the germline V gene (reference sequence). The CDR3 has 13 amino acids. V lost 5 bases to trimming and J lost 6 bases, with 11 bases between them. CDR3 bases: TGTGCCAGCAGCATAACTCAGGGCAATGAGCAGTTCTTC. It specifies CASSITQGNEQFF.

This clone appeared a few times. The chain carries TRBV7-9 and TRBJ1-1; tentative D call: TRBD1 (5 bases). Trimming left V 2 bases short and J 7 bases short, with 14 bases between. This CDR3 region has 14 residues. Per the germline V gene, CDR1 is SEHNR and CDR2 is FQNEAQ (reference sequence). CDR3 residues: CASSLRLQDGEAFF. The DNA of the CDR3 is TGTGCCAGCAGCTTACGCCTACAGGACGGTGAAGCTTTCTTT.

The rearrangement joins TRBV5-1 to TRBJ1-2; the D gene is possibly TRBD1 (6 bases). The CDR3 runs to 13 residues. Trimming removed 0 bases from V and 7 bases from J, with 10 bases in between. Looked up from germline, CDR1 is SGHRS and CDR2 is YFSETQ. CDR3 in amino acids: CASSLEGGFGYTF. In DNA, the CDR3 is TGCGCCAGCAGCTTGGAGGGGGGGTTTGGCTACACCTTC.

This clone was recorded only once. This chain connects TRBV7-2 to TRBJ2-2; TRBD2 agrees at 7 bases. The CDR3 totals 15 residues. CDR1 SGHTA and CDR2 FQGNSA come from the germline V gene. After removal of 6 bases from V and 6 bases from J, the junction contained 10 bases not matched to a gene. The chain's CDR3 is CASRAGGGRAGELFF. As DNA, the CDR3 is TGTGCCAGCAGGGCCGGCGGGGGTCGCGCCGGGGAGCTGTTTTTT. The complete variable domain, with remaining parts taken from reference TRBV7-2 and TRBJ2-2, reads GAGVSQSPSNKVTEKGKDVELRCDPISGHTALYWYRQSLGQGLEFLIYFQGNSAPDKSGLPSDRFSAERTGGSVSTLTIQRTQQEDSAVYLCASRAGGGRAGELFFGEGSRLTVL.

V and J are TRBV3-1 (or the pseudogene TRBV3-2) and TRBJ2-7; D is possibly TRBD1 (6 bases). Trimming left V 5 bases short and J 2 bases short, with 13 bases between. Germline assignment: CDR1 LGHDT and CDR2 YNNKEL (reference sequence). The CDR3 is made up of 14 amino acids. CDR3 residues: CASSAHRVPYEQYF. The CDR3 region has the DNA TGTGCCAGCAGCGCACACAGGGTCCCCTACGAGCAGTACTTC.

The CDR3 DNA follows: TGTGCCACCAGCAGAGACCCCCGCGGGGGGCCCTCTTTCACTGAAGCTTTCTTT. Its translation: CATSRDPRGGPSFTEAFF. This chain joins TRBV15 and TRBJ1-1; D is perhaps TRBD1 (6 bases). Germline-derived CDR1 and CDR2 are LNHNV and YYDKDF (reference sequence). Trimming stripped 0 bases from V and 4 bases from J, with 21 bases between. The CDR3 is made up of 18 amino acids.

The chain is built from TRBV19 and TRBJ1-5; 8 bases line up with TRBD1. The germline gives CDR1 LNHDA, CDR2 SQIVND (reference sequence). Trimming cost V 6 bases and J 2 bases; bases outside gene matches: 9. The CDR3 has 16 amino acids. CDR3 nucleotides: TGTGCCAGTAGATTCCTCGGACAGGGAGGCAATCAGCCCCAGCATTTT. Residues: CASRFLGQGGNQPQHF.

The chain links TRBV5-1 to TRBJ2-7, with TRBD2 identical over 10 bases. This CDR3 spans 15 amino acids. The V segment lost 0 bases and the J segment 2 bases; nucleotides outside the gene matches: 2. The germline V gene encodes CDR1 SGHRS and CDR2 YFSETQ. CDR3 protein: CASSLGSGGAYEQYF. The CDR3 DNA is TGCGCCAGCAGCTTGGGGAGCGGGGGGGCCTACGAGCAGTACTTC. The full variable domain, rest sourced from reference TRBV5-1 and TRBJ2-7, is KAGVTQTPRYLIKTRGQQVTLSCSPISGHRSVSWYQQTPGQGLQFLFEYFSETQRNKGNFPGRFSGRQFSNSRSEMNVSTLELGDSALYLCASSLGSGGAYEQYFGPGTRLTVT.

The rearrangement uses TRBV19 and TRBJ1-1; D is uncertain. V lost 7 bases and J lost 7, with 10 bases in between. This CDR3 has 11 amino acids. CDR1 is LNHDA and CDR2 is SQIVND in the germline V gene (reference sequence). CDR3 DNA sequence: TGTGCCAGTAAGGTGGCGGGTGAAGCTTTCTTT. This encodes CASKVAGEAFF.

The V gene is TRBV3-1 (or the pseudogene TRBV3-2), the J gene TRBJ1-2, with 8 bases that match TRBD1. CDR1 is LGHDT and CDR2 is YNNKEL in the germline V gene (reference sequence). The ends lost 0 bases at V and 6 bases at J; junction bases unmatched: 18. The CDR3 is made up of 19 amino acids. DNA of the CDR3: TGTGCCAGCAGCCAAGAAGACCTATTTGGGACAGGAGGATATAATGGCTACACCTTC. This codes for CASSQEDLFGTGGYNGYTF.

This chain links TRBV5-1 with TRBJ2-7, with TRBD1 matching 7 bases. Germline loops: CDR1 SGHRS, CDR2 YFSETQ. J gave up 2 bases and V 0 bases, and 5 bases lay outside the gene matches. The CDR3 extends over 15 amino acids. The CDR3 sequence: CASSLEGGLTYEQYF. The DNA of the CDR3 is TGCGCCAGCAGCTTGGAAGGGGGCCTGACCTACGAGCAGTACTTC.